The 30 T cell receptor beta chains below were found in one sample sequenced in a study of cytomegalovirus exposure and HLA in healthy donors. Only in-frame clones appear in the TCRdb table, and some are missing; sequencing was by immunoSEQ multiplex PCR. In the table there are about 150,000 clones, about 89% of which are singletons. Sequencing input: PBMCs. The receptors here all came from a man between 18 and 29 years old in good health and CMV-seronegative.

The chain links TRBV2 to TRBJ2-1; 13 bases are shared with TRBD2. Looked up from germline, CDR1 is SNHLY and CDR2 is FYNNEI. Unmatched junction bases numbered 6, after V lost 5 bases and J lost 11 bases. This CDR3 is built from 14 residues. As DNA, the CDR3 is TGTGCCAGCAGTACTAGCGGGGGGGCGGTGCAGCAGTTCTTC. It translates to CASSTSGGAVQQFF.

The table lists this clone with a count of one. The V call is TRBV11-2, the J call TRBJ2-3; D gene uncertain. The CDR3 consists of 13 residues. Trimming left V 3 bases short and J 3 bases short, with 7 bases between. Germline CDR1 reads SGHAT; CDR2 reads FQNNGV. DNA of the CDR3: TGTGCCAGCAGCTTTCTCCTTACAGATACGCAGTATTTT. The encoded protein is CASSFLLTDTQYF.

The chain combines TRBV21-1 with TRBJ1-5; the D call in the table, TRBD1, was not verified against the DNA. TRBV21-1 constitutes a pseudogene. The CDR3 runs to 15 residues. CDR3 in amino acids: CASSKAGFRNQPQHF. The CDR3 DNA reads TGTGCCAGCAGCAAAGCGGGCTTTCGGAATCAGCCCCAGCATTTT.

The J gene is TRBJ2-5, the V gene TRBV4-1; a possible D gene is TRBD2 (5 bases). Germline V lookup: CDR1 MGHRA, CDR2 YSYEKL. The CDR3 contains 16 residues. Trimming shortened V by 1 base and J by 4 bases, and 16 bases separated the two germline ends. This CDR3 reads CASSQVSGHRGETQYF. CDR3 DNA sequence: TGCGCCAGCAGCCAAGTAAGCGGCCATCGGGGAGAGACCCAGTACTTC.

The chain couples TRBV15 to TRBJ1-1; TRBD1 matches at 9 bases. This CDR3 comprises 16 residues. Per germline, CDR1 LNHNV and CDR2 YYDKDF (reference sequence). V lost 3 bases, J lost 5 bases, and 10 bases stayed unmatched. CDR3 protein: CATSRGGTGIWTEAFF. In DNA form, the CDR3 reads TGTGCCACCAGCAGGGGAGGGACAGGGATATGGACTGAAGCTTTCTTT.

This rearrangement joins TRBV30 to TRBJ2-2; tentatively, D is TRBD2 (6 bases). The V end was cut by 0 bases, the J end by 6 bases, with 11 bases between. The CDR3 has 14 amino acids. The germline CDR1 and CDR2 sequences are GTSNPN and SVGIG (reference sequence). CDR3 sequence reads: CAWSVLAGAGELFF. The DNA for the CDR3 is TGTGCCTGGAGTGTACTAGCTGGCGCCGGGGAGCTGTTTTTT.

The V and J genes are TRBV5-1 and TRBJ1-2; tentative D call: TRBD1 (6 bases). Per germline, CDR1 SGHRS and CDR2 YFSETQ. Trimming took 4 bases from V and 5 from J, leaving 24 bases between them. The CDR3 has 17 amino acids. The CDR3 DNA reads TGCGCCAGCAGCCCCCGAGGGTGGACAGAAGCAATTTATGGCTACACCTTC. Translated: CASSPRGWTEAIYGYTF.

The V and J genes are TRBV10-3 and TRBJ1-2, with D hard to call. The germline V gene encodes CDR1 ENHRY and CDR2 SYGVKD. The CDR3 is 15 amino acids. V was pared by 6 bases and J by 0 bases, with 14 bases between. The CDR3 protein is CAISPDVQTNYGYTF. CDR3 in DNA: TGTGCCATCAGCCCCGACGTACAGACTAACTATGGCTACACCTTC.

The DNA for the CDR3 is TGTGCCAGCAGTTTATCTCCCAACAGGGGCTACGAGCAGTACTTC. Its protein is CASSLSPNRGYEQYF. The rearrangement joins TRBV27 to TRBJ2-7, with 7 bases fitting TRBD1. V gave up 0 bases and J gave up 3 bases; unmatched junction bases: 5. The CDR3 consists of 15 residues. Looked up from germline, CDR1 is MNHEY and CDR2 is SMNVEV (reference sequence).

The V gene is TRBV27, the J gene TRBJ2-2, with TRBD1 matching 9 bases. The CDR3 is 16 amino acids. V lost 6 bases to trimming and J lost 4 bases; unmatched junction nucleotides: 9. Germline assignment: CDR1 MNHEY and CDR2 SMNVEV (reference sequence). CDR3 DNA sequence: TGTGCCAGCAGCCTACAGGGGGCGCTGAGCACCGGGGAGCTGTTTTTT. Translating it yields CASSLQGALSTGELFF.

The chain is built from TRBV6-6 and TRBJ1-5; D unclear. In germline, CDR1 is MNHNY, CDR2 SVGAGI (reference sequence). The CDR3 sequence is 14 residues long. The germline V and J ends were trimmed by 0 bases and 6 bases, with 9 bases remaining between them. DNA for the CDR3: TGTGCCAGCAGTTACTCGGGGAGAGGTCAGCCCCAGCATTTT. Translated: CASSYSGRGQPQHF.

The J gene is TRBJ2-1, the V gene TRBV5-1; 7 bases line up with TRBD2. J gave up 0 bases and V 4 bases, and 4 bases lay outside the gene matches. This CDR3 is built from 15 residues. Germline CDR1 is SGHRS and CDR2 is YFSETQ. The CDR3 bases are TGCGCCAGCAGCCCGAGCGGGGACTCCTACAATGAGCAGTTCTTC. It codes for CASSPSGDSYNEQFF. Full variable domain (missing parts from reference TRBV5-1 and TRBJ2-1): KAGVTQTPRYLIKTRGQQVTLSCSPISGHRSVSWYQQTPGQGLQFLFEYFSETQRNKGNFPGRFSGRQFSNSRSEMNVSTLELGDSALYLCASSPSGDSYNEQFFGPGTRLTVL.

The CDR3 reads CASSMGQESWAGANVLTF. For the CDR3, the DNA is TGTGCCAGTAGTATGGGACAGGAGTCGTGGGCTGGGGCCAACGTCCTGACTTTC. The V gene is TRBV19, the J gene TRBJ2-6; 8 bases are shared with TRBD1. Germline CDR1 is LNHDA and CDR2 is SQIVND (reference sequence). The CDR3 spans 18 residues. With V trimmed by 3 bases and J by 2 bases, 9 bases remained unmatched.

The chain couples TRBV5-1 to TRBJ2-2, with a weak D call TRBD2 (5 bases). Germline CDR1 reads SGHRS; CDR2 reads YFSETQ. V lost 0 bases and J 6 bases, leaving 12 bases between the germline ends. CDR3 length: 15 residues. CDR3 nucleotides: TGCGCCAGCAGCTTGGCCCTTAGGGAGCCCGGGGAGCTGTTTTTT. This encodes CASSLALREPGELFF.

The chain has TRBV7-6 and TRBJ1-3; D is uncertain. The CDR3 is made up of 15 amino acids. Germline-derived CDR1 and CDR2 are SGHVS and FNYEAQ. V was cut by 0 bases and J by 4 bases, with 10 bases left in between. For the CDR3, the DNA is TGTGCCAGCAGCTTAGCCCCTTACAGAGGAAACACCATATATTTT. It is translated as CASSLAPYRGNTIYF.

The rearrangement joins TRBV5-1 to TRBJ2-7; D is possibly TRBD1 (6 bases). Between the trimmed V and J ends, which lost 0 bases and 3 bases, there was a span of 7 bases. The CDR3 is 13 residues long. Germline CDR1 and CDR2: SGHRS and YFSETQ. The CDR3 region has the DNA TGCGCCAGCAGCTTGGTACAGGGCTACGAGCAGTACTTC. Protein product: CASSLVQGYEQYF.

The chain joins TRBV11-2 to TRBJ1-1; tentatively, D is TRBD1 (5 bases). V lost 5 bases to trimming and J lost 3 bases, with 10 bases between them. This CDR3 spans 13 amino acids. The germline V gene encodes CDR1 SGHAT and CDR2 FQNNGV. CDR3 loop: CASSLAGDTEAFF. The CDR3 DNA reads TGTGCCAGCAGCCTAGCGGGGGACACTGAAGCTTTCTTT.

This chain uses TRBV10-2 with TRBJ2-1; D gene uncertain. With 6 bases removed from V and 0 bases from J, the gap between germline ends came to 9 bases. The CDR3 length is 14 residues. Germline CDR1 and CDR2: WSHSY and SAAADI. The CDR3 sequence is CASRRESSYNEQFF. In DNA, the CDR3 is TGCGCCAGCAGGCGAGAGAGCTCCTACAATGAGCAGTTCTTC.

CDR3 sequence: CASSDDRFGNEQYF. In DNA form, the CDR3 reads TGCGCCAGCAGTGATGACAGGTTTGGGAACGAGCAGTACTTC. V and J are TRBV10-1 and TRBJ2-7, with TRBD1 as a possible D gene (6 bases). Trimming removed 3 bases from V and 5 bases from J, with 14 bases in between. Looked up from germline, CDR1 is WNHNN and CDR2 is SYGVQD (reference sequence). The CDR3 contains 14 residues.

The rearrangement uses TRBV14 and TRBJ2-2; the D is unclear. Germline-derived CDR1 and CDR2 are SGHDN and FVKESK. V was trimmed by 2 bases and J by 4 bases, leaving 8 bases between them. The CDR3 is 14 residues long. CDR3 nucleotides: TGTGCCAGCAGCCAAACCCTAATCACCGGGGAGCTGTTTTTT. It translates to CASSQTLITGELFF.

V gene TRBV18 combines with J gene TRBJ2-1; D possibly corresponds to TRBD2 (5 bases). The germline V gene encodes CDR1 KGHSH and CDR2 LQKENI. Trimming cost V 3 bases and J 6 bases, with 12 bases left between them. CDR3 length equals 14 residues. The chain's CDR3 is CASSPGVAINEQFF. The CDR3 DNA reads as TGTGCCAGCTCACCTGGGGTAGCGATCAATGAGCAGTTCTTC.

V and J are TRBV7-9 and TRBJ2-7; 9 nucleotides line up with TRBD1. The CDR3 covers 12 residues. Germline V gene lookup returns CDR1 SEHNR and CDR2 FQNEAQ (reference sequence). The ends lost 5 bases at V and 6 bases at J; junction bases unmatched: 2. The CDR3 is CASSQTGGEQYF. As DNA, the CDR3 is TGTGCCAGCAGCCAGACAGGGGGCGAGCAGTACTTC. Full variable domain (rest looked up from reference TRBV7-9 and TRBJ2-7): DTGVSQNPRHKITKRGQNVTFRCDPISEHNRLYWYRQTLGQGPEFLTYFQNEAQLEKSRLLSDRFSAERPKGSFSTLEIQRTEQGDSAMYLCASSQTGGEQYFGPGTRLTVT.

The chain employs TRBV11-3 and TRBJ1-1, with TRBD1 identical over 11 bases. Germline lookup yields CDR1 SGHNT and CDR2 YENEEA. The CDR3 length is 16 residues. V shed 5 bases and J 5 bases; nucleotides not matched to a gene: 10. This CDR3 reads CASSHGQGASRTEAFF. CDR3 bases: TGTGCCAGCAGCCACGGACAGGGGGCGTCAAGGACTGAAGCTTTCTTT.

This chain connects TRBV30 to TRBJ1-5; TRBD1 is a possible D gene (5 bases). Trimming removed 0 bases from V and 5 bases from J, with 17 bases in between. The CDR3 has 16 amino acids. From germline, CDR1 is GTSNPN and CDR2 SVGIG (reference sequence). The CDR3 bases are TGTGCCTGGAGTGTTAAAGGGCAGGGTGTCGATCAGCCCCAGCATTTT. This codes for CAWSVKGQGVDQPQHF.

The rearrangement joins TRBV6-1 to TRBJ1-5; D unresolved. CDR1 and CDR2 from the germline V gene are MNHNS and SASEGT. The CDR3 is 13 amino acids. V was shortened by 6 bases and J by 11 bases, with 17 bases between the two germline ends. For the CDR3, the DNA is TGTGCCAGCAGCCCCCTGAGGGCAGAGACCCAGCATTTT. Encoded protein: CASSPLRAETQHF.

The V call is TRBV5-1, the J call TRBJ2-1; TRBD2 is a possible D gene (5 bases). Trimming took off 4 bases at V and 12 bases at J, with 23 bases between the two ends. Germline loops: CDR1 SGHRS, CDR2 YFSETQ. CDR3 length: 15 residues. CDR3 amino acids: CASSQGTRSKPGQFF. Here the CDR3 DNA reads TGCGCCAGCAGCCAAGGAACTAGGAGCAAGCCTGGGCAGTTCTTC.

The chain uses TRBV11-2 and TRBJ2-7; 9 nucleotides align to TRBD1. Germline V gene lookup returns CDR1 SGHAT and CDR2 FQNNGV. After removal of 5 bases from V and 4 bases from J, the junction contained 6 bases not matched to a gene. This CDR3 contains 14 residues. The CDR3 loop reads CASSQPDRGYEQYV. The CDR3 DNA reads as TGTGCCAGCAGCCAACCCGACAGGGGGTACGAGCAGTACGTC.

The genes are TRBV27 and TRBJ1-1, with D unclear. The germline V gene encodes CDR1 MNHEY and CDR2 SMNVEV (reference sequence). The CDR3 has 16 amino acids. Trimming removed 6 bases at V and 1 base at J, with 18 bases between. CDR3 region: CASRRGRRITNTEAFF. CDR3 nucleotides: TGTGCCAGCAGAAGAGGGAGGCGAATAACGAACACTGAAGCTTTCTTT.

The V call is TRBV9, the J call TRBJ2-5; 10 positions match TRBD2. Germline CDR1 and CDR2: SGDLS and YYNGEE. This CDR3 spans 15 amino acids. V was pared by 4 bases and J by 2 bases, with 5 bases of the junction left unmatched. The CDR3 sequence: CASSLSGGEQETQYF. The CDR3 DNA follows: TGTGCCAGCAGCTTGAGCGGGGGGGAGCAAGAGACCCAGTACTTC.

V usage is TRBV30 and J usage is TRBJ2-2; TRBD2 matches 16 bases. Germline V gene lookup returns CDR1 GTSNPN and CDR2 SVGIG (reference sequence). V trimming: 3 bases; J trimming: 0 bases; junction bases outside the gene matches: 1. CDR3 length: 17 amino acids. DNA of the CDR3: TGTGCCTGGAGGGGACTAGCGGGAGGGTCGAACACCGGGGAGCTGTTTTTT. Protein sequence: CAWRGLAGGSNTGELFF. Looking up the rest from reference TRBV30 and TRBJ2-2 gives the full variable domain: SQTIHQWPATLVQPVGSPLSLECTVEGTSNPNLYWYRQAAGRGLQLLFYSVGIGQISSEVPQNLSASRPQDRQFILSSKKLLLSDSGFYLCAWRGLAGGSNTGELFFGEGSRLTVL.